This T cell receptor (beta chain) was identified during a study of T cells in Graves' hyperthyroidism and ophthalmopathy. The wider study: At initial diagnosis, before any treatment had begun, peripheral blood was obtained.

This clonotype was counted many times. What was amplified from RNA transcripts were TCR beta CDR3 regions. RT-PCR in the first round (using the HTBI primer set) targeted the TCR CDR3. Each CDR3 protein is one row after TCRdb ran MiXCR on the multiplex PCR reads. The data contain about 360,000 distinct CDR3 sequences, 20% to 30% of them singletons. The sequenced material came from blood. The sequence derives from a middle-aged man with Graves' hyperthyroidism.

CDR3 sequence reads: CASSVGSYEQYF. In nucleotides, the CDR3 is TGTGCCAGCAGTGTGGGTTCCTACGAGCAGTACTTC. This chain uses TRBV2 with TRBJ2-7; D remains unclear. This CDR3 has 12 residues. V was clipped by 4 bases and J by 1 base, with 5 bases between them. Germline CDR1 reads SNHLY; CDR2 reads FYNNEI.